Presented here are 17 T cell receptor beta chains from one specimen sequenced in a study of metastatic and nonmetastatic thyroid tumors. No patient had received any treatment before thyroid surgery. MiXCR reprocessed the PCR reads for TCRdb. The sample yields fewer than 25,000 clones, around 17% seen once. Sequencing was performed on blood. All receptors derive from a male donor with papillary thyroid cancer or a benign thyroid nodule (not recorded which). Some clones in this sample may be carry-over from other donors' samples.

This clone was seen ten or more times. This rearrangement joins TRBV11-2 to TRBJ2-4; D might be TRBD1 (5 bases). The ends were cut back, 5 bases at V and 10 bases at J, with 18 bases in the middle. Germline CDR1 reads SGHAT; CDR2 reads FQNNGV. This CDR3 is 14 amino acids long. CDR3 DNA: TGTGCCAGCAGCCCCTCCGACAGTTCGATTATTCAGTACTTC. Translating it yields CASSPSDSSIIQYF. The full variable domain, with the rest looked up from reference TRBV11-2 and TRBJ2-4, is EAGVAQSPRYKIIEKRQSVAFWCNPISGHATLYWYQQILGQGPKLLIQFQNNGVVDDSQLPKDRFSAERLKGVDSTLKIQPAKLEDSAVYLCASSPSDSSIIQYFGAGTRLSVL.

This clone was recorded at least ten times. The gene calls are TRBV7-6 and TRBJ1-3; a weak D match, TRBD1 (6 bases). CDR3 length: 17 residues. The germline V gene encodes CDR1 SGHVS and CDR2 FNYEAQ. V lost 2 bases to trimming and J lost 0 bases, with 14 bases between them. The CDR3 bases are TGTGCCAGCAGCTTATATCAGGGGATCTCCTCTGGAAACACCATATATTTT. Amino acids: CASSLYQGISSGNTIYF.

This chain's CDR3 is CSARGQSEGYTF. The CDR3 DNA follows: TGCAGTGCTAGAGGACAGTCGGAGGGCTACACCTTC. This chain connects TRBV20-1 to TRBJ1-2; perhaps TRBD1 as D (5 bases). V lost 1 base, J lost 8 bases, and 11 bases lay in between. This CDR3 has 12 amino acids. Germline V CDR1 and CDR2: DFQATT, SNEGSKA (reference sequence).

Of note for this clone: Its ends do not fully match the called genes, so a read error is possible. The rearrangement links TRBV5-5 to TRBJ2-7; D not resolved. Germline V gene sequence: CDR1 SGHKS, CDR2 YYEKEE (reference sequence). The length of the CDR3 is 16 residues. This chain's CDR3 is CASILVAGPRCYEQYF. As DNA, the CDR3 is TGTGCCAGCATCTTGGTGGCAGGTCCCCGGTGCTACGAGCAGTACTTC.

By share, this clone ranks as medium-sized (0.01 to 0.1%). The rearrangement uses TRBV12-3 or TRBV12-4 and TRBJ2-7; D may match TRBD1 or TRBD2 (5 bases each). The CDR3 length is 12 residues. V dropped 6 bases and J dropped 7 bases, with 13 bases sitting between them. Here the CDR3 reads CASSRDVGEQYF. As DNA, the CDR3 is TGTGCCAGCAGCAGGGACGTAGGGGAGCAGTACTTC.

This clone is termed medium-sized (0.01 to 0.1%). The chain is built from TRBV12-3 or TRBV12-4 and TRBJ2-5, with D unresolved. This CDR3 spans 11 amino acids. Trimming took 5 bases from V and 5 from J, leaving 6 bases between them. CDR3 nucleotide sequence: TGTGCCAGCAGTATAATGGAGACCCAGTACTTC. Protein product: CASSIMETQYF.

At least ten counts were recorded for this clone. The chain couples TRBV19 to TRBJ2-1; 8 bases align to TRBD2. The CDR3 runs to 14 residues. With 8 bases clipped from V and 6 bases from J, the junction kept 9 bases outside the gene matches. The germline gives CDR1 LNHDA, CDR2 SQIVND (reference sequence). The DNA for the CDR3 is TGTGCCAGTCGCGACGGGAGGGCTCCCAATGAGCAGTTCTTC. Translation gives CASRDGRAPNEQFF. Supplemented by reference TRBV19 and TRBJ2-1, the full variable domain reads DGGITQSPKYLFRKEGQNVTLSCEQNLNHDAMYWYRQDPGQGLRLIYYSQIVNDFQKGDIAEGYSVSREKKESFPLTVTSAQKNPTAFYLCASRDGRAPNEQFFGPGTRLTVL.

The rearrangement joins TRBV4-2 to TRBJ1-2; D ambiguous. The CDR3 contains 13 residues. V was clipped by 4 bases and J by 1 base, with 7 bases between them. Germline V gives CDR1 LGHNA, CDR2 YNFKEQ. The CDR3 DNA is TGTGCCAGCAGCCCCACGAATAACTATGGCTACACCTTC. Protein product: CASSPTNNYGYTF.

There are many counts of this clone. The rearrangement joins TRBV18 to TRBJ1-1; D gene uncertain. Germline CDR1 KGHSH, CDR2 LQKENI. This CDR3 region has 14 residues. Trimming shortened V by 5 bases and J by 0 bases, and 10 bases separated the two germline ends. The CDR3: CASSSEALNTEAFF. As DNA, the CDR3 is TGTGCCAGCTCAAGCGAGGCCCTGAACACTGAAGCTTTCTTT. Looking up the rest from reference TRBV18 and TRBJ1-1 gives the full variable domain: NAGVMQNPRHLVRRRGQEARLRCSPMKGHSHVYWYRQLPEEGLKFMVYLQKENIIDESGMPKERFSAEFPKEGPSILRIQQVVRGDSAAYFCASSSEALNTEAFFGQGTRLTVV.

This clone has a count of ten or more. The rearrangement joins TRBV10-3 to TRBJ1-1; D possibly corresponds to TRBD1 (6 bases). This CDR3 has 15 amino acids. Trimming cost V 6 bases and J 1 base, with 15 bases left between them. Germline values: CDR1 ENHRY, CDR2 SYGVKD. DNA of the CDR3: TGTGCCATCAGGGCAGGGGTTTTTACGAACACTGAAGCTTTCTTT. This gives the protein CAIRAGVFTNTEAFF.

The table lists this clone with many counts. This chain links TRBV29-1 with TRBJ2-5; 7 nucleotides line up with TRBD1. Germline V gene sequence: CDR1 SQVTM, CDR2 ANQGSEA. After removal of 6 bases from V and 4 bases from J, the junction contained 8 bases not matched to a gene. The CDR3 consists of 13 residues. The CDR3 loop is CSVDKTGSETQYF. CDR3 DNA: TGCAGCGTGGATAAGACAGGGTCAGAGACCCAGTACTTC.

This clone has a count of ten or more. The chain links TRBV20-1 to TRBJ2-7, with 9 bases fitting TRBD2. The CDR3 consists of 15 residues. V gave up 6 bases and J gave up 4 bases; unmatched junction bases: 13. Germline V gives CDR1 DFQATT, CDR2 SNEGSKA (reference sequence). CDR3 region: CSAPNRAGGGYEQYF. CDR3 sequence (DNA): TGCAGTGCCCCCAACCGGGCGGGGGGGGGTTACGAGCAGTACTTC.

The table lists this clone with a few counts. A single base separates this from a much larger clone, so it may be a read error. The chain couples TRBV9 to TRBJ2-5, with 10 bases aligning to TRBD2. The CDR3 length is 16 residues. The germline CDR1 and CDR2 sequences are SGDLS and YYNGEE. The CDR3 protein is CASSFARTSGQETQCF. The CDR3 nucleotides read TGTGCCAGCAGCTTCGCCCGGACTAGCGGACAAGAGACCCAGTGCTTC.

This clone counts as medium-sized. This chain connects TRBV24-1 to TRBJ2-7; D may be TRBD1 or TRBD2 (5 bases each). This CDR3 has 14 residues. Germline V lookup: CDR1 KGHDR, CDR2 SFDVKD. Trimming removed 8 bases from V and 0 bases from J, with 13 bases in between. The CDR3 sequence: CATKGSGPSYEQYF. The CDR3 region has the DNA TGTGCCACCAAAGGGTCGGGACCCTCCTACGAGCAGTACTTC.

The V gene is TRBV3-1, the J gene TRBJ1-2, with D unresolved. This CDR3 is built from 15 residues. Germline values: CDR1 LGHDT, CDR2 YNNKEL (reference sequence). Deletions cut 0 bases from V and 5 bases from J, with 13 bases between. CDR3 loop: CASSQDAGGGYGYTF. The CDR3 nucleotides read TGTGCCAGCAGCCAAGATGCAGGAGGTGGATATGGCTACACCTTC.

In this sample, this clone turned up many times. The chain carries TRBV2 and TRBJ2-2, with 15 bases fitting TRBD2. Germline V gives CDR1 SNHLY, CDR2 FYNNEI. V shed 7 bases, J shed 6 bases, and the junction held 9 bases outside the gene matches. This CDR3 has 17 amino acids. The CDR3 loop reads CASIPGLAGGKAGELFF. CDR3 nucleotides: TGTGCCAGCATTCCGGGACTAGCGGGAGGAAAAGCCGGGGAGCTGTTTTTT.

This clone was counted at least ten times. The V and J genes are TRBV7-9 and TRBJ2-5; no definite D call. The CDR3 extends over 16 amino acids. The V gene's germline CDR1 is SEHNR and CDR2 FQNEAQ (reference sequence). The germline V and J ends were trimmed by 4 bases and 1 base, with 16 bases remaining between them. The CDR3 protein is CASSYWLFRTQETQYF. The CDR3 DNA reads TGTGCCAGCAGCTATTGGCTCTTCCGTACCCAAGAGACCCAGTACTTC.